Below are 17 T cell receptor beta chains sequenced from a single sample in a study of neurological immune-mediated disorders. TCRdb ran MiXCR on the 5' RACE reads and lists one entry per CDR3 protein. The sample records about 22,000 distinct CDR3 sequences, roughly a tenth being singletons. Sequenced input: PBMCs. The source of these receptors is an older woman with HTLV-1-associated myelopathy (HAM/TSP).

This clonotype was recorded many times. The chain joins TRBV20-1 to TRBJ2-7; 9 nucleotides agree with TRBD2. The length of the CDR3 is 13 residues. The germline CDR1 and CDR2 sequences are DFQATT and SNEGSKA (reference sequence). V lost 1 base to trimming and J lost 4 bases; unmatched junction nucleotides: 2. The CDR3 DNA sequence: TGCAGTGCTAGAGGGCTAGCGGGGTACGAGCAGTACTTC. It yields the protein CSARGLAGYEQYF.

This clonotype was counted at least ten times. The V call is TRBV20-1, the J call TRBJ1-3, with D unclear. CDR1 DFQATT and CDR2 SNEGSKA come from the germline V gene (reference sequence). The CDR3 loop spans 13 amino acids. The germline V and J ends were trimmed by 5 bases and 5 bases, with 13 bases remaining between them. CDR3 nucleotides: TGCAGTGCTTCTGGCGTGGCCCGAAACACCATATATTTT. Protein: CSASGVARNTIYF.

The table lists this clonotype with many counts. The chain is built from TRBV7-2 and TRBJ1-6; the D is unclear. CDR1 SGHTA and CDR2 FQGNSA come from the germline V gene. The V gene lost 5 bases and the J gene lost 13 bases, with 6 bases spanning the gap. This CDR3 has 10 amino acids. CDR3 sequence: CASSPSPLHF. For the CDR3, the DNA is TGTGCCAGCAGCCCCTCCCCCCTCCACTTT.

This clonotype was seen ten or more times. J is TRBJ2-2 and V is TRBV5-1; perhaps TRBD1 as D (6 bases). Germline V gives CDR1 SGHRS, CDR2 YFSETQ. V dropped 4 bases and J dropped 7 bases, with 14 bases sitting between them. The CDR3 length is 14 residues. The DNA of the CDR3 is TGCGCCAGCAGCACTTGGGGGCATGGCGGGGAGCTGTTTTTT. Translating it yields CASSTWGHGGELFF.

There are many counts of this clonotype. The V gene is TRBV6-6, the J gene TRBJ2-7; 11 bases align to TRBD1. This CDR3 contains 14 residues. The V and J ends lost 6 bases and 2 bases, in that order; junction bases with no gene match: 3. The germline V gene has CDR1 MNHNY and CDR2 SVGAGI (reference sequence). The CDR3 loop reads CASRPGQGAYEQYF. The CDR3 DNA follows: TGTGCCAGCAGACCGGGACAGGGGGCCTACGAGCAGTACTTC.

This clonotype was recorded at least ten times. V and J are TRBV5-1 and TRBJ1-1; TRBD1 aligns across 8 bases. Germline loops: CDR1 SGHRS, CDR2 YFSETQ. The CDR3 has 17 residues. The V segment lost 0 bases and the J segment 0 bases; nucleotides outside the gene matches: 7. The chain's CDR3 is CASSLAYKQGVNTEAFF. The CDR3 DNA reads as TGCGCCAGCAGCTTGGCGTACAAACAGGGGGTGAACACTGAAGCTTTCTTT.

This clonotype appeared many times. V gene TRBV20-1 combines with J gene TRBJ2-7; 7 bases are shared with TRBD2. This CDR3 has 11 amino acids. Germline V lookup: CDR1 DFQATT, CDR2 SNEGSKA (reference sequence). The V and J ends lost 5 bases and 4 bases, in that order; junction bases with no gene match: 2. CDR3: CSAAGVYEQYF. CDR3 in DNA: TGCAGTGCTGCGGGGGTGTACGAGCAGTACTTC.

Details on this clonotype: Compared with germline, one end of the junction differs, possibly owing to a read error. The chain combines TRBV20-1 with TRBJ2-3; 7 bases agree with TRBD1. This CDR3 has 17 amino acids. Per the germline V gene, CDR1 is DFQATT and CDR2 is SNEGSKA (reference sequence). In DNA, the CDR3 is TGCAGTGCTAGACACGGGAAAGGGGGCGCCGTCACAGATACGAAGTATTTT. Translation: CSARHGKGGAVTDTKYF.

This clonotype was detected ten times or more. The chain recombines TRBV30 with TRBJ1-2; perhaps TRBD1 as D (6 bases). CDR1 GTSNPN and CDR2 SVGIG come from the germline V gene (reference sequence). This CDR3 comprises 14 residues. Trimming stripped 7 bases from V and 2 bases from J, with 17 bases between. The CDR3 region is CASRGSGRNYGYTF. The CDR3 DNA follows: TGTGCCTCAAGGGGGTCGGGACGGAACTATGGCTACACCTTC.

In its sample, this clonotype was seen many times. The rearrangement uses TRBV5-1 and TRBJ2-3; D is perhaps TRBD2 (6 bases). The CDR3 extends over 16 amino acids. CDR1 is SGHRS, CDR2 YFSETQ, per germline. Trimming took 4 bases from V and 5 from J, leaving 20 bases between them. The CDR3 reads CASSPRGSRGKDTQYF. The CDR3 DNA sequence: TGCGCCAGCAGCCCAAGAGGTTCGCGGGGTAAAGATACGCAGTATTTT.

Details on this clonotype: It may be a read error: a sequence one base away is much more abundant. The V gene is TRBV4-1, the J gene TRBJ2-7; D could derive from TRBD1 or TRBD2 (6 bases each). Per germline, CDR1 MGHRA and CDR2 YSYEKL. This CDR3 region has 14 residues. Trimming cost V 0 bases and J 2 bases, with 8 bases left between them. The CDR3 loop reads CASSQDRGAYEQYF. The CDR3 DNA reads TGCGCCAGCAGCCAAGATAGGGGGGCCTACGAGCAGTACTTC.

This clonotype was observed at least ten times. The chain joins TRBV20-1 to TRBJ2-3, with no clear D. CDR1 is DFQATT and CDR2 is SNEGSKA in the germline V gene (reference sequence). The CDR3 has 12 residues. Between the trimmed V and J ends, which lost 2 bases and 2 bases, there was a span of 5 bases. The DNA of the CDR3 is TGCAGTGCTAGAACCTACACAGATACGCAGTATTTT. Its translation: CSARTYTDTQYF.

V is TRBV20-1 and J is TRBJ2-1; 13 positions match TRBD2. After removal of 6 bases from V and 5 bases from J, the junction contained 7 bases not matched to a gene. Germline-derived CDR1 and CDR2 are DFQATT and SNEGSKA (reference sequence). The CDR3 spans 15 residues. For the CDR3, the DNA is TGCAGTGCCCTAGGGGGGACTAGCGGGAACAATGAGCAGTTCTTC. It specifies CSALGGTSGNNEQFF.

Ten or more counts support this clonotype. CDR3 region: CASSQIVFRGLSPGFGKLFF. The DNA for the CDR3 is TGTGCCAGCAGCCAAATTGTGTTTAGGGGCTTATCACCCGGATTTGGAAAACTGTTTTTT. The chain recombines TRBV16 with TRBJ1-4; possible D gene TRBD1, 5 bases. CDR3 length: 20 amino acids. The V end lost 2 bases, the J end lost 10 bases, and 32 bases lay between the germline ends. Germline CDR1 and CDR2: KGHSY and FQNENV. The variable domain in full, with the rest retrieved from reference TRBV16 and TRBJ1-4, is GEEVAQTPKHLVRGEGQKAKLYCAPIKGHSYVFWYQQVLKNEFKFLISFQNENVFDETGMPKERFSAKCLPNSPCSLEIQATKLEDSAVYFCASSQIVFRGLSPGFGKLFFGSGTQLSVL.

Many counts were recorded for this clonotype. A much larger clone is a single base away; this may be a read error. This sequence joins TRBV20-1 and TRBJ1-1; tentatively, D is TRBD1 (5 bases). CDR3 length: 16 amino acids. Per the germline V gene, CDR1 is DFQATT and CDR2 is SNEGSKA (reference sequence). Trimming took off 3 bases at V and 0 bases at J, with 17 bases between the two ends. CDR3 sequence reads: CSARRGIGNMNTEAFF. The CDR3 DNA reads TGCAGTGCTAGGAGGGGCATAGGGAACATGAACACTGAAGCTTTCTTT.

The table lists this clonotype with many counts. The chain uses TRBV5-8 and TRBJ2-3; D is possibly TRBD1 or TRBD2 (6 bases each). Looked up from germline, CDR1 is SGHTS and CDR2 is YDEGEE. CDR3 length: 14 residues. The V gene lost 5 bases and the J gene lost 4 bases, with 14 bases spanning the gap. The CDR3 sequence is CASRGGVLSDTQYF. The CDR3 nucleotides are TGTGCCAGCAGGGGGGGCGTTTTATCAGATACGCAGTATTTT.

The sample holds many counts of this clonotype. This rearrangement joins TRBV6-5 to TRBJ2-1; TRBD1 aligns across 7 bases. Germline CDR1 MNHEY, CDR2 SVGAGI. The CDR3 contains 13 residues. Trimming cost V 6 bases and J 5 bases; bases outside gene matches: 4. CDR3 in amino acids: CASRRDRNNEQFF. CDR3 nucleotide sequence: TGTGCCAGCAGAAGGGACAGAAACAATGAGCAGTTCTTC.